This T cell receptor (beta chain) was sequenced during a study of blood T cell repertoires in COVID-19. Background on the study: The cDNA or gDNA used as material had been derived from T cells, B-cell-depleted T cells, or PBMCs.

Sequencing was performed with immunoSEQ multiplex PCR; in TCRdb, only in-frame clones are kept and a portion is missing. Of about 47,000 clones in the sample, approximately 83% were seen once. This clone was seen only once. The germline gives CDR1 SGHTS, CDR2 YDEGEE. V lost 4 bases to trimming and J lost 6 bases; unmatched junction nucleotides: 15. The CDR3 loop spans 16 amino acids. The sequencing sample was made of peripheral blood. This receptor was obtained from a man between 65 and 85 years old with active COVID-19. The chain couples TRBV5-8 to TRBJ1-2; TRBD1 agrees at 7 bases. The CDR3 sequence is CASSARDTGAPHGYTF. CDR3 DNA sequence: TGTGCCAGCAGCGCTAGGGACACAGGGGCCCCCCATGGCTACACCTTC.